A selection of T cell receptor beta chains follows, all from one sample in a study of T cells after somatic rescue of genetic block. Assay: immunoSEQ multiplex PCR; the TCRdb copy retains only in-frame clones and omits some. This table has roughly 92,000 clones, 70% to 90% appearing once. Sequencing input: peripheral blood mononuclear cells (PBMCs). Every receptor here comes from a young woman. The CDR3 runs from the conserved cysteine through the conserved F or W. The D gene is left open where the match is weak. Clone size, where shown, is once, few, many, or a class for clones that have expanded.

CDR3nt,CDR3aa,d_gene,v_gene,j_gene,abundance
TGTGCCTGGAGACTCAGCCTGAACACTGAAGCTTTCTTT,CAWRLSLNTEAFF,NA,TRBV30,TRBJ1-1,NA
TGTGCCAGCAAGCCGGGACATCAATCCTACGAGCAGTACTTC,CASKPGHQSYEQYF,NA,TRBV6-1,TRBJ2-7,NA
TGTGCCAGCAGCGTGTCCTGGGCGCCATGGACTGAAGCTTTCTTT,CASSVSWAPWTEAFF,NA,TRBV9,TRBJ1-1,NA
TGTGCCAGCAGCTTAGCCCAGCCCTACGAGCAGTACTTC,CASSLAQPYEQYF,NA,TRBV7-2,TRBJ2-7,once
TGTGCCACCAGCAGAGAAGGGACAGCCACCGGGGAGCTGTTTTTT,CATSREGTATGELFF,TRBD1,TRBV15,TRBJ2-2,medium-sized
TGTGCCTGGATGGGTGTTGGGACAGAGCAGTACTTC,CAWMGVGTEQYF,NA,TRBV30,TRBJ2-7,NA
TGTGCCAGCAGTTACTCGATAACTAGCGGGAGGAGTGAGCAGTTCTTC,CASSYSITSGRSEQFF,TRBD2,TRBV6-5,TRBJ2-1,once
TGTGCCTGGAGTAAGGGGATAGGCGGATCCGGTGGGGTGCAGTACTTC,CAWSKGIGGSGGVQYF,NA,TRBV30,TRBJ2-7,NA
TGTGCCAGCAGTTTAGGTACAGTAGGTCAGCCCCAGCATTTT,CASSLGTVGQPQHF,NA,TRBV28,TRBJ1-5,NA
TGTGCCAGCAGCCAACCGGGATCCCCTCAGGGGGCCACTGAAGCTTTCTTT,CASSQPGSPQGATEAFF,TRBD1,TRBV27,TRBJ1-1,NA
TGTGCCTTCCGCGTAGGGGGACCTCTTGGGGATGATGGCTACACCTTC,CAFRVGGPLGDDGYTF,NA,TRBV10-3,TRBJ1-2,NA
TGTGCCAGCAGCTTGCAGGGCTCCTACGAGCAGTACTTC,CASSLQGSYEQYF,NA,TRBV5-4,TRBJ2-7,NA
TGTGCCAGCAGCCCCCTCAAGGTTACTGAAGCTTTCTTT,CASSPLKVTEAFF,NA,TRBV27,TRBJ1-1,NA
TGTGCCAGCAGTTTATATGAATGGACAGGGGGATCCACCGGGGAGCTGTTTTTT,CASSLYEWTGGSTGELFF,TRBD1,TRBV28,TRBJ2-2,NA
TGTGCCAGCAGCTTGAATCTAGCGGCCAGCACAGATACGCAGTATTTT,CASSLNLAASTDTQYF,TRBD2,TRBV5-6,TRBJ2-3,NA
TGTGCCAGCAGCTTAGCGACGTACCGGGACTACGAGCAGTACTTC,CASSLATYRDYEQYF,NA,TRBV7-2,TRBJ2-7,NA
TGTGCCAGCAGTAACAGGGTTGGTGCCGGGGAGCTGTTTTTT,CASSNRVGAGELFF,NA,TRBV2,TRBJ2-2,NA
TGTGCCTGGAGTGTGGGGTATAGCAATCAGCCCCAGCATTTT,CAWSVGYSNQPQHF,NA,TRBV30,TRBJ1-5,NA
TGTGCCAGCAGCCCCGGACAGGGTTGGAGCGAGCAGTACTTC,CASSPGQGWSEQYF,TRBD1,TRBV7-9,TRBJ2-7,NA
TGTGCCAGCCCCCGAGGGGGCCCAGGGACCCAGTACTTC,CASPRGGPGTQYF,TRBD1,TRBV2,TRBJ2-5,NA
TGCGCCAGCAGCTTGAAACTGGGGGACGAGCAGTACTTC,CASSLKLGDEQYF,NA,TRBV5-1,TRBJ2-7,NA
TGTGCCAGCAGCCCAGAATACGGGGTGAACTATGGCTACACCTTC,CASSPEYGVNYGYTF,NA,TRBV4-2,TRBJ1-2,NA